Listed here are 15 T cell receptor beta chains from one sample, sequenced in a study of cytomegalovirus exposure and HLA in healthy donors. Researchers ran the PCR with 60 Vbeta and 13 Jbeta primers. Repertoires were generated with immunoSEQ multiplex PCR, while TCRdb's copy carries only in-frame clones and drops some. The sample contains more than 140,000 clones, about four fifths of which appear only once. The sequenced material came from PBMCs. The receptors derive from a man aged 25 to 45 in good health and CMV-seropositive.

This clone was observed a few times. The chain recombines TRBV19 with TRBJ2-1, with 7 bases aligning to TRBD2. Germline V gene sequence: CDR1 LNHDA, CDR2 SQIVND (reference sequence). The J segment lost 1 base and the V segment lost 6 bases, leaving 6 bases of the junction unmatched. The CDR3 consists of 15 residues. CDR3 amino acids: CASSRGSGSYNEQFF. The CDR3 bases are TGTGCCAGTAGCCGCGGTAGCGGGTCCTACAATGAGCAGTTCTTC.

DNA for the CDR3: TGTGCCAGCAGTTTTAGACTAGTTGGCGATGAGCAGTTCTTC. Translated: CASSFRLVGDEQFF. This rearrangement joins TRBV28 to TRBJ2-1; D perhaps matches TRBD2 (6 bases). This CDR3 is built from 14 residues. Germline V gene lookup returns CDR1 MDHEN and CDR2 SYDVKM. Trimming took off 3 bases at V and 8 bases at J, with 14 bases between the two ends.

The DNA of the CDR3 is TGTGCCAGCAGTGACCTGACAGGGACACAGGGGAATGAGCAGTTCTTC. Protein: CASSDLTGTQGNEQFF. The chain is built from TRBV6-4 and TRBJ2-1, with 7 bases aligning to TRBD1. V gave up 2 bases and J gave up 7 bases; unmatched junction bases: 11. The CDR3 has 16 amino acids. From germline, CDR1 is MRHNA and CDR2 SNTAGT.

The rearrangement uses TRBV19 and TRBJ2-2, with D uncertain. Trimming took off 9 bases at V and 1 base at J, with 3 bases between the two ends. This CDR3 has 11 amino acids. CDR1 LNHDA and CDR2 SQIVND come from the germline V gene (reference sequence). CDR3 loop: CASRNTGELFF. The CDR3 bases are TGTGCCAGCAGGAACACCGGGGAGCTGTTTTTT.

V gene TRBV7-6 combines with J gene TRBJ2-1; TRBD1 aligns across 8 bases. Losses at the gene ends were 4 bases for V and 3 bases for J; bases not matched to a gene: 5. Germline V gene sequence: CDR1 SGHVS, CDR2 FNYEAQ. The CDR3 is 15 amino acids. For the CDR3, the DNA is TGTGCCAGCAGCTCCCAGGGGGCAAGCTACAATGAGCAGTTCTTC. The encoded protein is CASSSQGASYNEQFF.

As to this clone: The CDR3 does not end in the conserved phenylalanine or tryptophan, so this is likely a read error. No DNA is shown, since the ends of the CDR3 on it are uncertain; the CDR3 is the one TCRdb lists. The rearrangement joins TRBV27 to TRBJ1-2. Germline CDR1 reads MNHEY; CDR2 reads SMNVEV (reference sequence). The CDR3 is 14 amino acids long, termini counted. The CDR3 loop reads CASSLSSAGYGLTV.

The chain combines TRBV28 with TRBJ2-5; D call uncertain. This CDR3 is 15 amino acids long. V lost 5 bases to trimming and J lost 2 bases, with 15 bases between them. Germline values: CDR1 MDHEN, CDR2 SYDVKM. The CDR3: CASSLLLQIQETQYF. CDR3 nucleotides: TGTGCCAGCAGTCTACTCCTCCAAATACAAGAGACCCAGTACTTC. The whole variable domain, remainder taken from reference TRBV28 and TRBJ2-5, is DVKVTQSSRYLVKRTGEKVFLECVQDMDHENMFWYRQDPGLGLRLIYFSYDVKMKEKGDIPEGYSVSREKKERFSLILESASTNQTSMYLCASSLLLQIQETQYFGPGTRLLVL.

This sequence joins TRBV6-6 and TRBJ1-1, with TRBD1 as a possible D gene (5 bases). The CDR3 extends over 13 amino acids. Germline V gene lookup returns CDR1 MNHNY and CDR2 SVGAGI (reference sequence). Trimming pared 10 bases from V and 0 bases from J, leaving 12 bases between. The CDR3 loop is CATGGKMNTEAFF. The DNA for the CDR3 is TGTGCCACCGGGGGGAAAATGAACACTGAAGCTTTCTTT.

J is TRBJ1-2 and V is TRBV6-6; TRBD1 matches 7 bases. The CDR3 spans 14 residues. Germline CDR1 reads MNHNY; CDR2 reads SVGAGI (reference sequence). The V gene end was trimmed by 0 bases and the J gene end by 8 bases; junction bases not matched to a gene: 6. This CDR3 is CASSYSTGVGGYTF. The CDR3 nucleotides read TGTGCCAGCAGTTACTCAACAGGGGTCGGCGGCTACACCTTC.

This chain links TRBV28 with TRBJ2-1, with 10 bases matching TRBD1. The germline CDR1 and CDR2 sequences are MDHEN and SYDVKM. The J segment lost 10 bases and the V segment lost 7 bases, leaving 19 bases of the junction unmatched. The CDR3 has 17 amino acids. The CDR3 nucleotides read TGTGCCAGCACTCTACCGCGGGGACAGGGGATCGCGGGGGAGCAGTTCTTC. Translated: CASTLPRGQGIAGEQFF.

CDR3 region: CASSLIFGVYNEQFF. CDR3 DNA sequence: TGTGCCAGCAGCTTGATTTTCGGGGTTTACAATGAGCAGTTCTTC. The J gene is TRBJ2-1, the V gene TRBV11-2, with D perhaps TRBD2 (5 bases). This CDR3 comprises 15 residues. Deletions cut 3 bases from V and 4 bases from J, with 13 bases between. Germline V gene lookup returns CDR1 SGHAT and CDR2 FQNNGV.

V gene TRBV5-1 combines with J gene TRBJ2-1, with 8 nucleotides matching TRBD2. J lost 6 bases, V lost 3 bases, and 14 bases had no gene match. Germline V gene sequence: CDR1 SGHRS, CDR2 YFSETQ. The CDR3 totals 17 residues. The CDR3 DNA sequence: TGCGCCAGCAGCTCGTTCTCCGGGACTAGAATTTTCAATGAGCAGTTCTTC. Protein: CASSSFSGTRIFNEQFF.

The rearrangement links TRBV5-4 to TRBJ2-7; 10 bases agree with TRBD2. This CDR3 comprises 15 residues. V shed 1 base, J shed 2 bases, and the junction held 3 bases outside the gene matches. Germline values: CDR1 SGHNT, CDR2 YYREEE (reference sequence). CDR3 DNA: TGTGCCAGCAGCTTGAAGACTAGCGGGCCCTACGAGCAGTACTTC. Translated: CASSLKTSGPYEQYF.

The J gene is TRBJ2-7, the V gene TRBV5-6; D is possibly TRBD2 (6 bases). The CDR3 is 14 amino acids. The V gene's germline CDR1 is SGHDT and CDR2 YYEEEE. V lost 10 bases to trimming and J lost 0 bases, with 17 bases between them. The CDR3 bases are TGTGCCGGAGGCCGTAGCGGAAGCTCCTACGAGCAGTACTTC. Its translation is CAGGRSGSSYEQYF.

The gene calls are TRBV10-3 and TRBJ1-2; D perhaps matches TRBD1 (5 bases). CDR1 ENHRY and CDR2 SYGVKD come from the germline V gene. V lost 8 bases and J 6 bases, leaving 13 bases between the germline ends. The CDR3 sequence is 12 residues long. CDR3 coding DNA: TGTGCCATCGCAGCAGGGTGGGATGGCTACACCTTC. Its translation is CAIAAGWDGYTF.